The sequence of this TCR beta chain was determined in a study of blood T cells in healthy people across ages. A sample-barcoded 5' primer and a J-beta primer mix were used in a second PCR of about 7 to 11 cycles. TCRdb re-called the 5' RACE reads through MiXCR, storing one row per CDR3 protein. The sample shows about 1,400,000 distinct CDR3 sequences, approximately 42% of them seen only once. With 2 bases removed from V and 1 base from J, the gap between germline ends came to 9 bases. This CDR3 has 14 residues. Germline-derived CDR1 and CDR2 are SGHRS and YFSETQ. This clonotype was seen only a few times.

Material: blood. The clonotype originates from a young woman in good health. This chain links TRBV5-1 with TRBJ2-5; possibly TRBD1 for D (5 bases). The CDR3 DNA follows: TGCGCCAGCAGCTTCGACAGTTCCCAAGAGACCCAGTACTTC. It encodes CASSFDSSQETQYF.